This T cell receptor (beta chain) was documented in a study of blood T cell repertoires in COVID-19. In the study overall: The cDNA or gDNA used as material had been derived from T cells, B-cell-depleted T cells, or PBMCs.

Germline assignment: CDR1 SGDLS and CDR2 YYNGEE. Between the trimmed V and J ends, which lost 0 bases and 0 bases, there was a span of 10 bases. The CDR3 runs 15 residues. Profiled with immunoSEQ multiplex PCR; TCRdb holds only in-frame clones, not every one. This sample has tens of thousands of clones, with about 80% found just once. The sequence was collected from a man aged 60 to 69 with acute or convalescent COVID-19. The chain is built from TRBV9 and TRBJ2-7; the D gene is possibly TRBD2 (5 bases). The sequenced sample consisted of peripheral blood. CDR3 sequence (DNA): TGTGCCAGCAGCGTAGAAGGTGGGAGCTCCTACGAGCAGTACTTC. Its translation: CASSVEGGSSYEQYF.